This TCR beta chain was captured by sequencing in a study of glioma-infiltrating T cells after dendritic cell vaccination. Time point defined: after dendritic cell vaccination, including at tumor progression/relapse. This clone has just one count. The immunoSEQ assay amplified TCRB CDR3 from up to 2 ug DNA. Sequencing was performed with immunoSEQ multiplex PCR; in TCRdb, only in-frame clones are kept and a portion is missing. In the table there are roughly 60,000 clones, about 89% of which are singletons. The sequencing used blood, collected after dendritic cell vaccination. The clonotype originates from a human donor with glioblastoma.

CDR3 sequence: CASSYTGGDGYTF. Written as DNA, the CDR3 is TGTGCCAGTAGCTACACAGGGGGCGATGGCTACACCTTC. The rearrangement links TRBV19 to TRBJ1-2; 9 bases map to TRBD1. V trimming: 6 bases; J trimming: 6 bases; junction bases outside the gene matches: 5. The CDR3 contains 13 residues. Germline V gives CDR1 LNHDA, CDR2 SQIVND (reference sequence).